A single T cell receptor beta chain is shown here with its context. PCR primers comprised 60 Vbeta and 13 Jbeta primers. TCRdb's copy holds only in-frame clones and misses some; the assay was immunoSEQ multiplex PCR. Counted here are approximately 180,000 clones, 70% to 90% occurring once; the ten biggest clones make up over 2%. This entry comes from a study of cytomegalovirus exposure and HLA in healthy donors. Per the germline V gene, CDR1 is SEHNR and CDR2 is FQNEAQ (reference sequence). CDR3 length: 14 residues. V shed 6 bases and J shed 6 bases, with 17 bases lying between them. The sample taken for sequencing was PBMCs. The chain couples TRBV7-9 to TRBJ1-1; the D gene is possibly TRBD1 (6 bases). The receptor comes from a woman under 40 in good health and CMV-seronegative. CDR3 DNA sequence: TGTGCCAGCAGAGCACAGGGTGGCAGGTCTGAAGCTTTCTTT. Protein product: CASRAQGGRSEAFF.